One and the same sample provided the 2 T cell receptor beta chains below, sequenced in a study of blood T cell repertoires in COVID-19. The assay was immunoSEQ multiplex PCR, and TCRdb's table has in-frame clones only and misses some. The data show under 250,000 clones, about 83% seen once. Source material: peripheral blood. The receptors stem from a human donor in a cohort sampled during active COVID-19.

J is TRBJ1-2 and V is TRBV10-3; TRBD1 agrees at 7 bases. CDR1 is ENHRY, CDR2 SYGVKD, per germline. Trimming took 5 bases from V and 8 from J; bases not matched to a gene: 5. The CDR3 sequence is 12 residues long. The CDR3 bases are TGTGCCATCAGTCGACAGGGACAAGGCTACACCTTC. Its protein product is CAISRQGQGYTF.

The chain carries TRBV6-6 and TRBJ1-4; D call uncertain. Germline assignment: CDR1 MNHNY and CDR2 SVGAGI (reference sequence). Trimming took off 2 bases at V and 7 bases at J, with 14 bases between the two ends. The CDR3 covers 15 residues. This chain's CDR3 is CASSYHPTRGEKLFF. In nucleotides, the CDR3 is TGTGCCAGCAGTTACCATCCAACCAGAGGTGAAAAACTGTTTTTT.